A single sample gave rise to the 32 T cell receptor beta chains below, sequenced in a study of T cells in Graves' hyperthyroidism and ophthalmopathy. Regions amplified from RNA transcripts were the TCR beta CDR3 regions. The HTBI primer set drove a first-round RT-PCR of the TCR CDR3. From the multiplex PCR reads, TCRdb called clonotypes with MiXCR, one entry per CDR3 protein. The data contain some 270,000 distinct CDR3 sequences, less than 15% of them singletons. Sequenced input: blood. All receptors come from a young woman with Graves' hyperthyroidism that later progressed to Graves' ophthalmopathy.

This clonotype was observed a few times. The chain combines TRBV7-9 with TRBJ2-3; D may be TRBD1 or TRBD2 (5 bases each). In germline, CDR1 is SEHNR, CDR2 FQNEAQ (reference sequence). Between the trimmed V and J ends, which lost 5 bases and 1 base, there was a span of 16 bases. The CDR3 consists of 16 residues. The CDR3 spells CASSHGPGRGTDTQYF. In DNA form, the CDR3 reads TGTGCCAGCAGCCACGGACCGGGGCGAGGCACAGATACGCAGTATTTT.

The table lists this clonotype with many counts. The gene calls are TRBV3-1 and TRBJ2-5; D gene unclear. Trimming left V 0 bases short and J 2 bases short, with 7 bases between. This CDR3 is 14 amino acids long. The germline CDR1 and CDR2 sequences are LGHDT and YNNKEL (reference sequence). The CDR3, as DNA: TGTGCCAGCAGCCAAGATGCCTTACAAGAGACCCAGTACTTC. Protein: CASSQDALQETQYF.

This clonotype was counted many times. This chain joins TRBV29-1 and TRBJ2-3, with TRBD1 as a possible D gene (5 bases). Germline V lookup: CDR1 SQVTM, CDR2 ANQGSEA. V lost 4 bases to trimming and J lost 2 bases, with 10 bases between them. The CDR3 spans 13 residues. CDR3 amino acids: CSVGQRNTDTQYF. The CDR3 DNA sequence: TGCAGCGTTGGACAGCGAAACACAGATACGCAGTATTTT.

This clonotype has a count of ten or more. The rearrangement joins TRBV19 to TRBJ2-5; D is perhaps TRBD1 (7 bases). This CDR3 comprises 16 residues. V gave up 6 bases and J gave up 1 base, with 18 bases separating them. Germline CDR1 is LNHDA and CDR2 is SQIVND (reference sequence). CDR3 nucleotide sequence: TGTGCCAGTAGGGACCGGGGGACAGATTCCCAAGAGACCCAGTACTTC. It encodes CASRDRGTDSQETQYF. The entire variable domain, with the rest obtained from reference TRBV19 and TRBJ2-5, is as follows: DGGITQSPKYLFRKEGQNVTLSCEQNLNHDAMYWYRQDPGQGLRLIYYSQIVNDFQKGDIAEGYSVSREKKESFPLTVTSAQKNPTAFYLCASRDRGTDSQETQYFGPGTRLLVL.

This clonotype was counted many times. V gene TRBV7-8 combines with J gene TRBJ2-1; possible D gene TRBD2, 6 bases. Germline CDR1 and CDR2: SGHVS and FQNEAQ. The CDR3 extends over 16 amino acids. The germline V and J ends were trimmed by 7 bases and 5 bases, with 21 bases remaining between them. CDR3 sequence (DNA): TGTGCCAGCATCCCGGGGAATAGCGGCCTGAACAATGAGCAGTTCTTC. Protein product: CASIPGNSGLNNEQFF. Full variable domain (remainder filled in from reference TRBV7-8 and TRBJ2-1): GAGVSQSPRYKVAKRGQDVALRCDPISGHVSLFWYQQALGQGPEFLTYFQNEAQLDKSGLPSDRFFAERPEGSVSTLKIQRTQQEDSAVYLCASIPGNSGLNNEQFFGPGTRLTVL.

This clonotype came up a few times. A much larger clone sits a single nucleotide away, making a read error possible. This CDR3 is missing its conserved last phenylalanine or tryptophan, likely due to a read error. CDR3 residues: CASSGYMDRAGGYGYTL. The DNA of the CDR3 is TGTGCCAGCAGTGGATATATGGACAGGGCGGGAGGCTATGGCTACACCCTC. V is TRBV12-3 or TRBV12-4 and J is TRBJ1-2; 8 bases are shared with TRBD1. CDR3 length equals 17 residues. V dropped 5 bases and J dropped 4; count of bases not matched to a gene: 15.

This clonotype was picked up many times. The chain employs TRBV6-2 or TRBV6-3 and TRBJ2-7; the D gene is possibly TRBD1 (5 bases). Germline CDR1 reads MNHEY; CDR2 reads SVGEGT. The CDR3 consists of 16 residues. The ends were cut back, 6 bases at V and 4 bases at J, with 22 bases in the middle. In DNA form, the CDR3 reads TGTGCCAGCAGGAAACAGGCCCCCCTGGGCAATTACGAGCAGTACTTC. Its protein product is CASRKQAPLGNYEQYF.

The chain uses TRBV4-3 and TRBJ2-7, with 12 bases matching TRBD2. Germline CDR1 is LGHNA and CDR2 is YSLEER. The length of the CDR3 is 18 residues. Trimming took 2 bases from V and 4 from J; bases not matched to a gene: 12. The CDR3 reads CASSQHPTLAGGPYEQYF. The CDR3 nucleotides read TGCGCCAGCAGCCAACACCCAACCCTAGCGGGAGGGCCTTACGAGCAGTACTTC.

In this sample, this clonotype turned up many times. The chain joins TRBV6-2 or TRBV6-3 to TRBJ2-5; 7 nucleotides line up with TRBD2. Unmatched junction bases numbered 10, after V lost 3 bases and J lost 6 bases. The CDR3 is 15 amino acids. Germline V gene data show CDR1 as MNHEY and CDR2 as SVGEGT. The CDR3 bases are TGTGCCAGCAGTTATAGTGCGGGAGATGTGAAGACCCAGTACTTC. Encoded protein: CASSYSAGDVKTQYF.

This clonotype came up many times. This chain connects TRBV3-1 to TRBJ1-5; maybe TRBD1 (5 bases). The CDR3 has 16 residues. Trimming took off 4 bases at V and 2 bases at J, with 15 bases between the two ends. Germline lookup yields CDR1 LGHDT and CDR2 YNNKEL (reference sequence). CDR3 nucleotide sequence: TGTGCCAGCAGCCCCACCGAGACAGCCGGCAATCAGCCCCAGCATTTT. It yields the protein CASSPTETAGNQPQHF. The full variable domain, in which reference TRBV3-1 and TRBJ1-5 provide the parts outside the CDR3, is DTAVSQTPKYLVTQMGNDKSIKCEQNLGHDTMYWYKQDSKKFLKIMFSYNNKELIINETVPNRFSPKSPDKAHLNLHINSLELGDSAVYFCASSPTETAGNQPQHFGDGTRLSIL.

This clonotype was counted ten times or more. V gene TRBV9 combines with J gene TRBJ1-1; maybe TRBD1 (6 bases). V shed 5 bases and J shed 6 bases, with 14 bases lying between them. The CDR3 loop spans 13 amino acids. The germline V gene has CDR1 SGDLS and CDR2 YYNGEE. The CDR3 reads CASSLGGGSEAFF. The CDR3 DNA is TGTGCCAGCAGTCTGGGGGGCGGCTCTGAAGCTTTCTTT.

This rearrangement joins TRBV7-2 to TRBJ2-7; a possible D gene is TRBD2 (6 bases). The ends were cut back, 5 bases at V and 2 bases at J, with 13 bases in the middle. Germline V gives CDR1 SGHTA, CDR2 FQGNSA. The CDR3 has 14 amino acids. The CDR3 DNA reads as TGTGCCAGCAGCCCTGCGGCGGGGACCTACGAGCAGTACTTC. It encodes CASSPAAGTYEQYF.

This clonotype has only a few counts. The chain's CDR3 is CASTLRGNGELFF. In nucleotides, the CDR3 is TGTGCCAGCACCCTTAGGGGGAACGGGGAGCTGTTTTTT. The genes are TRBV27 and TRBJ2-2; TRBD1 is a possible D gene (6 bases). The CDR3 extends over 13 amino acids. Trimming took 7 bases from V and 7 from J, leaving 13 bases between them. Germline CDR1 and CDR2: MNHEY and SMNVEV (reference sequence).

This sequence joins TRBV28 and TRBJ2-1; 8 bases are shared with TRBD1. The CDR3 is 15 amino acids. V gave up 5 bases and J gave up 3 bases; unmatched junction bases: 6. Germline-derived CDR1 and CDR2 are MDHEN and SYDVKM. CDR3 coding DNA: TGTGCCAGCAGTACGCCGGGACAGGACTACAATGAGCAGTTCTTC. Translation: CASSTPGQDYNEQFF.

Ten or more counts support this clonotype. V is TRBV2 and J is TRBJ2-5; tentative D call: TRBD2 (6 bases). This CDR3 is 13 amino acids long. The V gene lost 4 bases and the J gene lost 4 bases, with 10 bases spanning the gap. Per germline, CDR1 SNHLY and CDR2 FYNNEI. Here the CDR3 DNA reads TGTGCCAGCAGTGGATCCGGGGGAGAGACCCAGTACTTC. Amino acid sequence: CASSGSGGETQYF.

This clonotype has only a few counts. The chain recombines TRBV4-3 with TRBJ1-5; the D is unclear. Trimming pared 1 base from V and 7 bases from J, leaving 8 bases between. The CDR3 consists of 13 residues. Per the germline V gene, CDR1 is LGHNA and CDR2 is YSLEER. The CDR3 DNA follows: TGCGCCAGCAGCCAAGGATTGGGGCAGCCCCAGCATTTT. Its translation: CASSQGLGQPQHF.

This clonotype was observed many times. CDR3 nucleotides: TGCAGCGTTGAAGGCGGGACAGCCAGCACAGATACGCAGTATTTT. Translation gives CSVEGGTASTDTQYF. The rearrangement links TRBV29-1 to TRBJ2-3; TRBD1 might be the D (7 bases). The CDR3 length is 15 residues. Looked up from germline, CDR1 is SQVTM and CDR2 is ANQGSEA. V was pared by 1 base and J by 0 bases, with 11 bases between.

The chain joins TRBV7-3 to TRBJ1-2, with D perhaps matching TRBD1 (5 bases). V lost 2 bases, J lost 3 bases, and 13 bases lay in between. This CDR3 has 15 residues. Germline V gene data show CDR1 as SGHTA and CDR2 as FQGTGA. CDR3 DNA sequence: TGTGCCAGCAGCTTAGTTGCAGGGCGCCACTATGGCTACACCTTC. Translation gives CASSLVAGRHYGYTF. Supplemented by reference TRBV7-3 and TRBJ1-2, the full variable domain reads GAGVSQTPSNKVTEKGKYVELRCDPISGHTALYWYRQSLGQGPEFLIYFQGTGAADDSGLPNDRFFAVRPEGSVSTLKIQRTERGDSAVYLCASSLVAGRHYGYTFGSGTRLTVV.

This chain links TRBV3-1 with TRBJ2-2, with TRBD2 matching 9 bases. CDR3 length: 18 residues. The germline V gene encodes CDR1 LGHDT and CDR2 YNNKEL (reference sequence). Trimming at V came to 1 base and at J to 4 bases, leaving 10 bases not matched to a gene. The CDR3 reads CASSQASWREGGTGELFF. The CDR3, as DNA: TGTGCCAGCAGCCAAGCCTCCTGGCGGGAGGGCGGCACCGGGGAGCTGTTTTTT.

The sample holds many counts of this clonotype. V is TRBV12-3 or TRBV12-4 and J is TRBJ1-6; D is unclear. The CDR3 runs 14 residues. V gave up 5 bases and J gave up 9 bases, with 14 bases separating them. The chain's CDR3 is CASSKTRKTSPLHF. The CDR3 region has the DNA TGTGCCAGCAGTAAAACCCGCAAGACTTCACCCCTCCACTTT.

This clonotype occurred many times. This chain connects TRBV28 to TRBJ1-6; no clear D. This CDR3 region has 15 residues. The germline V and J ends were trimmed by 3 bases and 9 bases, with 15 bases remaining between them. Germline lookup yields CDR1 MDHEN and CDR2 SYDVKM. The CDR3 nucleotides are TGTGCCAGCAGTTTGGGGAGAGAGTACAGTTCACCCCTCCACTTT. This translates into CASSLGREYSSPLHF.

This clonotype has a count of ten or more. The gene calls are TRBV28 and TRBJ2-7, with unresolved D. This CDR3 contains 12 residues. With 2 bases removed from V and 6 bases from J, the gap between germline ends came to 8 bases. Germline loops: CDR1 MDHEN, CDR2 SYDVKM. Here the CDR3 DNA reads TGTGCCAGCAGTTTAACCCCGACCGAGCAGTACTTC. As protein: CASSLTPTEQYF. Drawing the rest from reference TRBV28 and TRBJ2-7, the complete variable domain is DVKVTQSSRYLVKRTGEKVFLECVQDMDHENMFWYRQDPGLGLRLIYFSYDVKMKEKGDIPEGYSVSREKKERFSLILESASTNQTSMYLCASSLTPTEQYFGPGTRLTVT.

This clonotype was seen at least ten times. The CDR3 DNA reads as TGTGCCAGCAGCAACCAACCGGGACTAGCGGGCTCCTACGAGCAGTACTTC. This gives the protein CASSNQPGLAGSYEQYF. The chain combines TRBV7-9 with TRBJ2-7; TRBD2 agrees at 12 bases. Germline-derived CDR1 and CDR2 are SEHNR and FQNEAQ (reference sequence). V dropped 5 bases and J dropped 0; count of bases not matched to a gene: 8. There are 17 residues in the CDR3.

The chain couples TRBV7-3 to TRBJ2-5; 10 nucleotides line up with TRBD2. Per the germline V gene, CDR1 is SGHTA and CDR2 is FQGTGA. J was trimmed by 4 bases and V by 0 bases; bases with no gene match: 8. The CDR3 has 17 residues. The CDR3 loop is CASSLTGAGGPGETQYF. The CDR3 DNA sequence: TGTGCCAGCAGCTTAACAGGAGCGGGAGGGCCGGGAGAGACCCAGTACTTC.

This clonotype was observed many times. The J gene is TRBJ2-1, the V gene TRBV6-2 or TRBV6-3; 12 bases line up with TRBD2. Trimming cost V 7 bases and J 10 bases; bases outside gene matches: 8. This CDR3 contains 14 residues. From germline, CDR1 is MNHEY and CDR2 SVGEGT. The CDR3 DNA follows: TGTGCCAGCAAGTGGGGACTAGCGGGCGACGAGCAGTTCTTC. The encoded protein is CASKWGLAGDEQFF.

This clonotype was counted at least ten times. The CDR3 DNA follows: TGTGCCAGCAGTGATCGGGGAACCACAGATACGCAGTATTTT. Translated, it gives CASSDRGTTDTQYF. V gene TRBV2 combines with J gene TRBJ2-3, with TRBD2 as a possible D gene (5 bases). CDR3 length: 14 amino acids. The V gene's germline CDR1 is SNHLY and CDR2 FYNNEI. Deletions cut 3 bases from V and 2 bases from J, with 9 bases between.

This clonotype has at least ten counts. V is TRBV7-2 and J is TRBJ1-1; D gene ambiguous. There are 14 residues in the CDR3. V lost 6 bases and J 5 bases, leaving 16 bases between the germline ends. Germline V lookup: CDR1 SGHTA, CDR2 FQGNSA. The CDR3 spells CASRRFGRETEAFF. For the CDR3, the DNA is TGTGCCAGCAGGCGGTTCGGGAGGGAAACTGAAGCTTTCTTT.

V and J are TRBV29-1 and TRBJ2-3; 12 positions match TRBD2. V lost 5 bases, J lost 0 bases, and 12 bases stayed unmatched. The CDR3 is 18 residues long. Per germline, CDR1 SQVTM and CDR2 ANQGSEA. CDR3 residues: CSVFTNGLAGSSTDTQYF. CDR3 bases: TGCAGCGTTTTCACCAATGGACTAGCGGGATCAAGCACAGATACGCAGTATTTT.

This clonotype was counted ten times or more. The chain has TRBV5-1 and TRBJ1-2; D remains unclear. With 0 bases removed from V and 0 bases from J, the gap between germline ends came to 12 bases. This CDR3 spans 16 amino acids. From germline, CDR1 is SGHRS and CDR2 YFSETQ. This chain's CDR3 is CASSLGPRTTNYGYTF. In nucleotides, the CDR3 is TGCGCCAGCAGCTTGGGGCCACGCACAACTAACTATGGCTACACCTTC.

At least ten counts were recorded for this clonotype. The chain uses TRBV30 and TRBJ1-1, with D perhaps matching TRBD1 (5 bases). The CDR3 sequence is 14 residues long. Trimming took 2 bases from V and 0 from J, leaving 10 bases between them. Germline CDR1 and CDR2: GTSNPN and SVGIG (reference sequence). The CDR3: CAWSLTAMNTEAFF. The CDR3 nucleotides are TGTGCCTGGAGTTTGACAGCTATGAACACTGAAGCTTTCTTT.

This clonotype came up many times. The rearrangement joins TRBV29-1 to TRBJ2-3, with TRBD2 matching 11 bases. This CDR3 contains 15 residues. V gave up 3 bases and J gave up 5 bases; unmatched junction bases: 7. Germline V gene sequence: CDR1 SQVTM, CDR2 ANQGSEA. CDR3 loop: CSVDPLAGVGDTQYF. The CDR3, as DNA: TGCAGCGTTGACCCACTAGCGGGAGTAGGAGATACGCAGTATTTT.

This clonotype was recorded at least ten times. This chain joins TRBV20-1 and TRBJ2-5; a weak D match, TRBD2 (8 bases). The CDR3 extends over 15 amino acids. Trimming left V 5 bases short and J 0 bases short, with 16 bases between. Germline lookup yields CDR1 DFQATT and CDR2 SNEGSKA (reference sequence). The CDR3 loop reads CSAEGALADQETQYF. Here the CDR3 DNA reads TGCAGTGCTGAGGGGGCACTAGCGGACCAAGAGACCCAGTACTTC.